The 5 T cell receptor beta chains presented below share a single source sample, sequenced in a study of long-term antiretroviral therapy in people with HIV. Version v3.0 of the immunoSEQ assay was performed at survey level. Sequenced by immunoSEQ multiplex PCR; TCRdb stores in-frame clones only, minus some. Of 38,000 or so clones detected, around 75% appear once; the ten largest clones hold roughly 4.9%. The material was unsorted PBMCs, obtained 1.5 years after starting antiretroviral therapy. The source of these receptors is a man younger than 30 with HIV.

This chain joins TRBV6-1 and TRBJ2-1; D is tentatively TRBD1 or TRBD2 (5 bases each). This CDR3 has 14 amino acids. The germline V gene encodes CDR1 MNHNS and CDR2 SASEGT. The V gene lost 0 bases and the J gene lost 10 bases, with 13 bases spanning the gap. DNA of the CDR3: TGTGCCAGCAGTGAAGCTTCGGGGCGGAACGAGCAGTTCTTC. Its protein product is CASSEASGRNEQFF.

The CDR3 nucleotides are TGTGCCAGCAGCTTAGCGGCGAACACTGAAGCTTTCTTT. Translated: CASSLAANTEAFF. The chain combines TRBV7-2 with TRBJ1-1; no definite D call. In germline, CDR1 is SGHTA, CDR2 FQGNSA. V was cut by 0 bases and J by 1 base, with 3 bases left in between. The CDR3 runs to 13 residues. Full variable domain (remainder filled in from reference TRBV7-2 and TRBJ1-1): GAGVSQSPSNKVTEKGKDVELRCDPISGHTALYWYRQSLGQGLEFLIYFQGNSAPDKSGLPSDRFSAERTGGSVSTLTIQRTQQEDSAVYLCASSLAANTEAFFGQGTRLTVV.

The CDR3 loop reads CASSPTFYSYEQYF. DNA of the CDR3: TGTGCCAGCAGCCCGACATTTTACTCCTACGAGCAGTACTTC. This chain connects TRBV14 to TRBJ2-7; D is unresolved. Per germline, CDR1 SGHDN and CDR2 FVKESK. V dropped 4 bases and J dropped 0 bases, with 10 bases sitting between them. The CDR3 is made up of 14 amino acids. The full variable domain, with the rest looked up from reference TRBV14 and TRBJ2-7, is EAGVTQFPSHSVIEKGQTVTLRCDPISGHDNLYWYRRVMGKEIKFLLHFVKESKQDESGMPNNRFLAERTGGTYSTLKVQPAELEDSGVYFCASSPTFYSYEQYFGPGTRLTVT.

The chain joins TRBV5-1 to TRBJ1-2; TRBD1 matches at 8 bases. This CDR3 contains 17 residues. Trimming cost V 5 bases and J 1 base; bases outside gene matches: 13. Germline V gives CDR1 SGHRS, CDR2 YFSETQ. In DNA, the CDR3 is TGCGCCAGCAGGCCGACAGGGGCCCTCACTAGTAACTATGGCTACACCTTC. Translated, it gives CASRPTGALTSNYGYTF. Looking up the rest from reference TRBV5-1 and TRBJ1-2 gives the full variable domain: KAGVTQTPRYLIKTRGQQVTLSCSPISGHRSVSWYQQTPGQGLQFLFEYFSETQRNKGNFPGRFSGRQFSNSRSEMNVSTLELGDSALYLCASRPTGALTSNYGYTFGSGTRLTVV.

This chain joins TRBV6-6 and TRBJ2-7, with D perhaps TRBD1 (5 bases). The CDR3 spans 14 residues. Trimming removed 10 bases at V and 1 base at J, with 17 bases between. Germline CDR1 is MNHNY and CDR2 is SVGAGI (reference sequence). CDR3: CAIARQSSSYEQYF. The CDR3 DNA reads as TGTGCCATTGCACGACAGTCCTCTTCCTACGAGCAGTACTTC.